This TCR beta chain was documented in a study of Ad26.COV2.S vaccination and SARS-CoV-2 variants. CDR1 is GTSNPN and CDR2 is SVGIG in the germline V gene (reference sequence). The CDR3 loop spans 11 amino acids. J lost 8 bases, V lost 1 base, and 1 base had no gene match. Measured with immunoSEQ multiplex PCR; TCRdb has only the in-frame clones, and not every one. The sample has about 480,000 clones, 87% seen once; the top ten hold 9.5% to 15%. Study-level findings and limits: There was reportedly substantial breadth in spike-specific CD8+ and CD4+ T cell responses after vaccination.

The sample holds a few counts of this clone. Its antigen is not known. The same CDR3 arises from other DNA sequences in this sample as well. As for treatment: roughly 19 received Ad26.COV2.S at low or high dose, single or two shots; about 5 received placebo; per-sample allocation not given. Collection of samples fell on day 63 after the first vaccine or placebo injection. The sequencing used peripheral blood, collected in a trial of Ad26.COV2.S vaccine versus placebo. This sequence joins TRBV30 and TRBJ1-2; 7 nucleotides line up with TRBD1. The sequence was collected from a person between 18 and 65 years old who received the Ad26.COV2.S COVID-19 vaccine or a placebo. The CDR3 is CAWSGGGGYTF. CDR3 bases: TGTGCCTGGAGTGGAGGGGGCGGCTACACCTTC. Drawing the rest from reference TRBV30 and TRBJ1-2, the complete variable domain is SQTIHQWPATLVQPVGSPLSLECTVEGTSNPNLYWYRQAAGRGLQLLFYSVGIGQISSEVPQNLSASRPQDRQFILSSKKLLLSDSGFYLCAWSGGGGYTFGSGTRLTVV.